This T cell receptor beta chain was captured by sequencing in a study of cytomegalovirus exposure and HLA in healthy donors. This clone was recorded once. Its antigen is not known. PCR was performed using 60 Vbeta and 13 Jbeta primers. Clones were read by immunoSEQ multiplex PCR, and TCRdb kept only the in-frame ones, dropping some. The data contain fewer than 200,000 clones, roughly 80% of them singletons. General study results and limits: A missense DCLRE1C variant was associated with V- and J-gene trimming of TCR beta chains in a later analysis, and an independent cohort replicated the association. TRBV6-2, TRBV6-3 and some other V segments were excluded as indistinguishable. Upon later analysis, TCR association rates were observed to vary by HLA locus, being highest for DRB1 and lowest for HLA-C.

V was pared by 0 bases and J by 2 bases, with 7 bases of the junction left unmatched. The CDR3 has 16 amino acids. Germline V gene lookup returns CDR1 SGHRS and CDR2 YFSETQ. The source is a woman aged 18 to 35 in good health and CMV-seronegative. The chain has TRBV5-1 and TRBJ2-7; 8 positions match TRBD1. The source material was PBMCs. The CDR3: CASSLVSRDRTYEQYF. The CDR3 region has the DNA TGCGCCAGCAGCTTGGTTAGTCGGGACAGGACCTACGAGCAGTACTTC.